This TCR beta chain was retrieved from a study of T and B cells in COVID-19 patients. Study-wide points: Sorted SARS-CoV-2-responsive or tetramer+ T cells and CD4+, regulatory and CD8+ subsets were not yet sequenced.

TRB rearrangements were amplified by multiplex PCR with BIOMED2 TRB-A/B primers. TCRdb fed the multiplex PCR reads into MiXCR, producing one record per CDR3 protein. The profile shows tens of thousands of distinct CDR3 sequences, 25% to 35% of them singletons. V was trimmed by 3 bases and J by 7 bases, leaving 9 bases between them. Germline CDR1 is DFQATT and CDR2 is SNEGSKA (reference sequence). The CDR3 has 11 residues. Blood genomic DNA input for TRB amplification was 250-500 ng. Details on this clonotype: Its antigen is unidentified.

This receptor was taken from a human donor who had recovered from COVID-19. The specimen was blood. V and J are TRBV20-1 and TRBJ1-1, with no clear D. The CDR3 loop is CSASLGGEAFF. The CDR3 DNA sequence: TGCAGTGCTAGTTTGGGTGGTGAAGCTTTCTTT.